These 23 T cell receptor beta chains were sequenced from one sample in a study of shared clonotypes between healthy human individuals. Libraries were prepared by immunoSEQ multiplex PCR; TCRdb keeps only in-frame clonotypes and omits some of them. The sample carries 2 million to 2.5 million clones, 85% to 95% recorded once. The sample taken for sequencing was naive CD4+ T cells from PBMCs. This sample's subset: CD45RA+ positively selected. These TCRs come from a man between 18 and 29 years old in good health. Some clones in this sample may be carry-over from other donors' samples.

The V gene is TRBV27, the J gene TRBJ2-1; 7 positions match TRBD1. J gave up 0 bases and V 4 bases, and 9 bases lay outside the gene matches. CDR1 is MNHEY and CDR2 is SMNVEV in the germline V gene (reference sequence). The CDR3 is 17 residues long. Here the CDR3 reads CASSSDMDRFSYNEQFF. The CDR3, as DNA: TGTGCCAGCAGTTCCGATATGGACAGGTTCTCCTACAATGAGCAGTTCTTC.

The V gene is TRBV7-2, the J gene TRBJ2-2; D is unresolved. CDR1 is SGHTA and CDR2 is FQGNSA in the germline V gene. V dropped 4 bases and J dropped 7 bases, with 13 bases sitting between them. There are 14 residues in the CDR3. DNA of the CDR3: TGTGCCAGCAGCTCTTTTTGGACCAACGGGGAGCTGTTTTTT. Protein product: CASSSFWTNGELFF. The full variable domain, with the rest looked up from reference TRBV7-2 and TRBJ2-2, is GAGVSQSPSNKVTEKGKDVELRCDPISGHTALYWYRQSLGQGLEFLIYFQGNSAPDKSGLPSDRFSAERTGGSVSTLTIQRTQQEDSAVYLCASSSFWTNGELFFGEGSRLTVL.

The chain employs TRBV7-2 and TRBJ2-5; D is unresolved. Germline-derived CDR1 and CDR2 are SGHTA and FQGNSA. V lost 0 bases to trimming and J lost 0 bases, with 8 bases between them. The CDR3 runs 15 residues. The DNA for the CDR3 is TGTGCCAGCAGCTTAGCTAGTCTCTACCAAGAGACCCAGTACTTC. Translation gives CASSLASLYQETQYF. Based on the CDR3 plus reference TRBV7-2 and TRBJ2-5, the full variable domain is GAGVSQSPSNKVTEKGKDVELRCDPISGHTALYWYRQSLGQGLEFLIYFQGNSAPDKSGLPSDRFSAERTGGSVSTLTIQRTQQEDSAVYLCASSLASLYQETQYFGPGTRLLVL.

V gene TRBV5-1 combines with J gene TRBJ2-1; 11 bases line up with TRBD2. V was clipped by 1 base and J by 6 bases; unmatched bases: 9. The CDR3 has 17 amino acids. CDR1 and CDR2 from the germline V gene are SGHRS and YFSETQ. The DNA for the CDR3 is TGCGCCAGCAGCTTGACCCTTAGCGGGAGGGCCGGCAATGAGCAGTTCTTC. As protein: CASSLTLSGRAGNEQFF.

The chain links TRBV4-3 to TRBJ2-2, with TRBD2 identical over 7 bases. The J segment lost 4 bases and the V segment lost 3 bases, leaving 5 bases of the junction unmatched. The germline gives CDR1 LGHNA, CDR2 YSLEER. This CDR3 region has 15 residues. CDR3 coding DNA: TGCGCCAGCAGCCATCATACGGGAGGCACCGGGGAGCTGTTTTTT. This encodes CASSHHTGGTGELFF.

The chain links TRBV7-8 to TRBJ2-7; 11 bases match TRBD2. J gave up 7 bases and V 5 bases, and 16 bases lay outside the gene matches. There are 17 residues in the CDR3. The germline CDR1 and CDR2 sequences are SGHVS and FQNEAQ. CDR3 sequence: CASSRGASGRNLWEQYF. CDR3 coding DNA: TGTGCCAGCAGCCGGGGGGCTAGCGGGAGGAATTTGTGGGAGCAGTACTTC.

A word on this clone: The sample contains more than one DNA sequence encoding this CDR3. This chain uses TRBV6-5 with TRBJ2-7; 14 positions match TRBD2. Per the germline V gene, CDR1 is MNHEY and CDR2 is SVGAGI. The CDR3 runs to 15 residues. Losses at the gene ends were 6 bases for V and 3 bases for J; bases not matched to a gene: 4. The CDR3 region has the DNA TGTGCCAGCAGCCGCGGGACTAGCGGGAGCTACGAGCAGTACTTC. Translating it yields CASSRGTSGSYEQYF.

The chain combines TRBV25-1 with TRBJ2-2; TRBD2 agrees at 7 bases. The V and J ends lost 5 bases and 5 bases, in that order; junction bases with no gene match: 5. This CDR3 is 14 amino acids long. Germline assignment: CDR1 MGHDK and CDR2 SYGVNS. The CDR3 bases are TGTGCCAGCAGTCGCGCGGGAGAGACCGGGGAGCTGTTTTTT. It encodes CASSRAGETGELFF. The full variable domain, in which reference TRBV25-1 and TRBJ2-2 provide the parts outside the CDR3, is EADIYQTPRYLVIGTGKKITLECSQTMGHDKMYWYQQDPGMELHLIHYSYGVNSTEKGDLSSESTVSRIRTEHFPLTLESARPSHTSQYLCASSRAGETGELFFGEGSRLTVL.

CDR3 DNA sequence: TGCGCCAGCAGCTTACTAGCGGGAGTTCGGCCAGATACGCAGTATTTT. Its protein product is CASSLLAGVRPDTQYF. V is TRBV5-1 and J is TRBJ2-3; 11 bases fit TRBD2. CDR1 SGHRS and CDR2 YFSETQ come from the germline V gene. The CDR3 has 16 residues. The trim removed 2 bases at V and 4 bases at J, leaving 6 bases unmatched.

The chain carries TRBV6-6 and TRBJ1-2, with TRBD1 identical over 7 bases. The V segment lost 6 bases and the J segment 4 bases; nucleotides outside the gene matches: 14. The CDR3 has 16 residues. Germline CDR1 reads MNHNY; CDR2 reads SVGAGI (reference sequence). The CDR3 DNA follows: TGTGCCAGCAGCCGTCGTGAACAGGGGCAGGCCTATGGCTACACCTTC. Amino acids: CASSRREQGQAYGYTF.

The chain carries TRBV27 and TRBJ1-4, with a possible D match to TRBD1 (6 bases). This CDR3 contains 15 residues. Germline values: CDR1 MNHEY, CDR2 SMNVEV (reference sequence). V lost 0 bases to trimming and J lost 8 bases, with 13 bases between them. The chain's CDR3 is CASSLSTGAIEKLFF. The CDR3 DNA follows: TGTGCCAGCAGTTTATCGACAGGCGCCATAGAAAAACTGTTTTTT.

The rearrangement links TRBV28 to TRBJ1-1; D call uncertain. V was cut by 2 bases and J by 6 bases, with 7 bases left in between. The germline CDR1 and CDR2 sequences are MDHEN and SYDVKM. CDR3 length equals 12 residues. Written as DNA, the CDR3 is TGTGCCAGCAGTTTAGAAACGGCTGAAGCTTTCTTT. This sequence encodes CASSLETAEAFF.

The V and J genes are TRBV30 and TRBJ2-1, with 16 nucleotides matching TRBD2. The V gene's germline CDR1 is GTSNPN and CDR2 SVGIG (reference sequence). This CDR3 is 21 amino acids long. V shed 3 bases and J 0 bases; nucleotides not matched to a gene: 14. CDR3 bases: TGTGCCTGGAGACAGGCCGGGACTAGCGGGAGGGCCTGGTACTCCTACAATGAGCAGTTCTTC. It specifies CAWRQAGTSGRAWYSYNEQFF.

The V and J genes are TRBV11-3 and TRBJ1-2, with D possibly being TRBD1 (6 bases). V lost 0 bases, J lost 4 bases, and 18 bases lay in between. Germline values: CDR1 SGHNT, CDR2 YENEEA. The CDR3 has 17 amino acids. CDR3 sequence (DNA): TGTGCCAGCAGCTTAGATGGAGAACAGGGCGTCCCCTATGGCTACACCTTC. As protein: CASSLDGEQGVPYGYTF. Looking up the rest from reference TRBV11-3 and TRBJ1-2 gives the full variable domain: EAGVVQSPRYKIIEKKQPVAFWCNPISGHNTLYWYLQNLGQGPELLIRYENEEAVDDSQLPKDRFSAERLKGVDSTLKIQPAELGDSAVYLCASSLDGEQGVPYGYTFGSGTRLTVV.

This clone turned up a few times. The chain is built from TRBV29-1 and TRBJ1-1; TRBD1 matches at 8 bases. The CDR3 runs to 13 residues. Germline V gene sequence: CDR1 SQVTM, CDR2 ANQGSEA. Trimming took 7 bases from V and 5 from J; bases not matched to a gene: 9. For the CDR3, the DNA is TGCAGCGGTGGACAGGGAGGGAGTACTGAAGCTTTCTTT. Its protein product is CSGGQGGSTEAFF.

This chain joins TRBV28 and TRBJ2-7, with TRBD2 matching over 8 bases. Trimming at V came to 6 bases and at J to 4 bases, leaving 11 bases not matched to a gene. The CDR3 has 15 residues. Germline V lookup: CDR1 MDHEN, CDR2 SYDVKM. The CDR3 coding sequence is TGTGCCAGCAGCTCGGGGGGACTAGATCAATACGAGCAGTACTTC. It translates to CASSSGGLDQYEQYF. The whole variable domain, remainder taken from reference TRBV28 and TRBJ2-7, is DVKVTQSSRYLVKRTGEKVFLECVQDMDHENMFWYRQDPGLGLRLIYFSYDVKMKEKGDIPEGYSVSREKKERFSLILESASTNQTSMYLCASSSGGLDQYEQYFGPGTRLTVT.

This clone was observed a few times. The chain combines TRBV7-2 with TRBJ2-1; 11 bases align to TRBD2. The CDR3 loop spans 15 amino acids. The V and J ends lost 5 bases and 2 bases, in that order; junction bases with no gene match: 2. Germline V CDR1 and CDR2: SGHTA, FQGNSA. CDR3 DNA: TGTGCCAGCAGCCCGGGACTAGCGGCCTACAATGAGCAGTTCTTC. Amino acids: CASSPGLAAYNEQFF.

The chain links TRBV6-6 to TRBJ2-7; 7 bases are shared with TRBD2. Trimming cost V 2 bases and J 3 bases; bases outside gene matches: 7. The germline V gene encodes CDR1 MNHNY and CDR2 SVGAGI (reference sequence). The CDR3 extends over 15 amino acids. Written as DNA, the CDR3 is TGTGCCAGCAGTTACGGGCTAGCGGCCTACTACGAGCAGTACTTC. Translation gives CASSYGLAAYYEQYF.

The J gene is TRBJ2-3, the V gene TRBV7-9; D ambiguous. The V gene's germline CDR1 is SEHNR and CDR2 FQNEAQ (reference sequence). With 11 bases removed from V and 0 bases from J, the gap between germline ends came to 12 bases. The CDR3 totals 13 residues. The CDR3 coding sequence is TGTGCCGGGCAGGTCTCTAGCACAGATACGCAGTATTTT. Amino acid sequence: CAGQVSSTDTQYF.

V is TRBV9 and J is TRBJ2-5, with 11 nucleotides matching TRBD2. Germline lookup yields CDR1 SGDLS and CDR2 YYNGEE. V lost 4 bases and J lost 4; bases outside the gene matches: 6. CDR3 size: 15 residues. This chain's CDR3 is CASSLSGRAGETQYF. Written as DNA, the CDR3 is TGTGCCAGCAGCCTTAGCGGGAGGGCCGGAGAGACCCAGTACTTC.

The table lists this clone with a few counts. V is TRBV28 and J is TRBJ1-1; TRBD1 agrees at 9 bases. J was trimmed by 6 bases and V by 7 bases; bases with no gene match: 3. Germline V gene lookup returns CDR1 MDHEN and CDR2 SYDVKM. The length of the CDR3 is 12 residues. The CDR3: CASTYRGPEAFF. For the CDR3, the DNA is TGTGCCAGCACGTACAGGGGGCCTGAAGCTTTCTTT.

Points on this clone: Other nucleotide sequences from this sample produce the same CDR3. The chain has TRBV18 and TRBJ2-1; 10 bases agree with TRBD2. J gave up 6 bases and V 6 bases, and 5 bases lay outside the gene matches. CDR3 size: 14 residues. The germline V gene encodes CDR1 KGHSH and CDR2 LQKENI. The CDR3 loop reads CASSPTSGLNEQFF. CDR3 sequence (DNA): TGTGCCAGCTCCCCGACTAGCGGGCTCAATGAGCAGTTCTTC.

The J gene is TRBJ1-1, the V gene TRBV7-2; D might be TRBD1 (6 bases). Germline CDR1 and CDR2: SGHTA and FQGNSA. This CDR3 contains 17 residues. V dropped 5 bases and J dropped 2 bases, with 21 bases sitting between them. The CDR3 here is CASSLQPSGVSNTEAFF. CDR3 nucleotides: TGTGCCAGCAGCCTACAACCCTCAGGGGTATCTAACACTGAAGCTTTCTTT.